This TCR beta chain was recovered during a study of blood T cell repertoires in COVID-19. Turning to the study itself: Both acute and convalescent COVID-19 samples were obtained from the United States, Italy and Spain. From T cells, B-cell-depleted T cells, or PBMCs came the material, which was cDNA or gDNA.

Profiling relied on immunoSEQ multiplex PCR, and the TCRdb table lists in-frame clones only, not all of them. Of 150,000 to 200,000 clones in the sample, more than 80% were seen once. The germline CDR1 and CDR2 sequences are MNHNS and SASEGT. The ends lost 3 bases at V and 4 bases at J; junction bases unmatched: 11. This CDR3 region has 17 residues. What was sequenced was peripheral blood. The sequence was collected from a woman older than 75 with COVID-19, enrolled during active disease. The chain uses TRBV6-1 and TRBJ2-3; 9 nucleotides agree with TRBD2. In DNA, the CDR3 is TGTGCCAGCAGTGAGCGCGGGGGCGGGGGGGCCCCAGATACGCAGTATTTT. Translating gives CASSERGGGGAPDTQYF.